This is a list of T cell receptor beta chains from one sample in a study of blood T cell repertoires in COVID-19. The repertoire was sequenced with immunoSEQ multiplex PCR; TCRdb's copy has only in-frame clones and lacks some. In the table there are about 250,000 clones, 70% to 90% of which are singletons. Sequenced: PBMCs or T cells enriched from blood (not recorded which). The source of these receptors is a woman aged 25 to 39 who had recovered from COVID-19. Both conserved end residues are part of each CDR3. D genes are given only for firm matches. Clone size appears in some rows only: once, few, many, or a class for an expanded clone.

J gene	D gene	clone size	CDR3 length	V gene	CDR3 DNA	CDR3 protein
TRBJ1-2	TRBD1	-	15	TRBV18	TGTGCCAGCTCACTGGGACAGATACAGTCCTATGGCTACACCTTC	CASSLGQIQSYGYTF
TRBJ2-7	-	-	14	TRBV5-6	TGTGCCAGCAGCTTACAGGGCGGAAGGTACGAGCAGTACTTC	CASSLQGGRYEQYF
TRBJ2-5	-	-	15	TRBV11-3	TGTGCCAGCAGCCCCCGCGGGCAACCTCAGGAGACCCAGTACTTC	CASSPRGQPQETQYF
TRBJ2-1	TRBD2	once	16	TRBV19	TGTGCCAGTAGTATACCCACTAGCGGGCTTGACAATGAGCAGTTCTTC	CASSIPTSGLDNEQFF
TRBJ2-2	-	-	12	TRBV19	TGTGCCAGTACCCCATCCGAGGGGGAGCTGTTTTTT	CASTPSEGELFF
TRBJ2-1	-	few	14	TRBV6-1	TGTGCCAGCAGTGAAAGTAAAGGGCGGGACTTACAGTTCTTC	CASSESKGRDLQFF
TRBJ1-5	TRBD1	-	16	TRBV24-1	TGTGCCACCAGTGATGATACAGGGGGCTCAGGGCAGCCCCAGCATTTT	CATSDDTGGSGQPQHF
TRBJ2-7	TRBD1	-	15	TRBV5-1	TGCGCCACCTCACCTTCGGGACAGGGTTACGACGAGCAGTACTTC	CATSPSGQGYDEQYF
TRBJ1-1	TRBD1	few	15	TRBV2	TGTGCCAGCAGCCCCAGTGGGCAGGGGGACACTGAAGCTTTCTTT	CASSPSGQGDTEAFF
TRBJ1-1	TRBD1	-	16	TRBV28	TGTGCCAGCAGCCTGGACAGGGCGGTTGGAAACACTGAAGCTTTCTTT	CASSLDRAVGNTEAFF
TRBJ1-1	-	-	14	TRBV7-9	TGTGCCAGCAGCTTAGTACGCGGGAACACTGAAGCTTTCTTT	CASSLVRGNTEAFF
TRBJ1-6	-	-	14	TRBV7-6	TGTGCCAGCAGCATAGGGGTTAGGGGCTCACCCCTCCACTTT	CASSIGVRGSPLHF
TRBJ1-2	TRBD1	-	15	TRBV6-5	TGTGCCAGCAGTTACTATAGACAGGGGCCCTATGGCTACACCTTC	CASSYYRQGPYGYTF
TRBJ1-1	-	-	15	TRBV28	TGTGCCAGCAGTTTTTGGAGGATCAGTAACACTGAAGCTTTCTTT	CASSFWRISNTEAFF
TRBJ2-6	TRBD2	-	22	TRBV14	TGTGCCAGCAGCGCGTCTAGCGGGAGGGCCCTCGGATACACTACTGGGGCCAACGTCCTGACTTTC	CASSASSGRALGYTTGANVLTF
TRBJ2-3	-	-	13	TRBV12-3/TRBV12-4	TGTGCCAGCAGTGGGCGGGCCACAGATACGCAGTATTTT	CASSGRATDTQYF
TRBJ1-5	-	-	15	TRBV9	TGTGCCAGCAGCGTAGGTGACGGGCGAGGGCAGCCCCAGCATTTT	CASSVGDGRGQPQHF
TRBJ1-1	TRBD1	-	14	TRBV28	TGTGCCAGCAGTCCCAGGGGGCCGAACACTGAAGCTTTCTTT	CASSPRGPNTEAFF
TRBJ1-1	TRBD1	-	15	TRBV11-2	TGTGCCAGCAGCTTAGATGAGGGGGCCAACACTGAAGCTTTCTTT	CASSLDEGANTEAFF
TRBJ2-5	TRBD1	-	20	TRBV9	TGTGCCAGCAGCGTAGGACTGCCGGGACAGGGGACCCCTACCCAAGAGACCCAGTACTTC	CASSVGLPGQGTPTQETQYF
TRBJ2-3	-	-	13	TRBV7-2	TGTGCCAGCAGCTCATATCCGGGGGATACGCAGTATTTT	CASSSYPGDTQYF
TRBJ1-6	TRBD1	-	14	TRBV7-2	TGTGCCAGCAGCTTAGGGACAGGATATTCACCCCTCCACTTT	CASSLGTGYSPLHF
TRBJ2-7	-	once	13	TRBV2	TGTGCCAGCAGGGGGGCCTTCCGTGGCGAGCAGTACTTC	CASRGAFRGEQYF